This record concerns one T cell receptor beta chain sequence. CDR3 length: 13 residues. V was shortened by 6 bases and J by 12 bases, with 15 bases between the two germline ends. Germline CDR1 and CDR2: MRHNA and SNTAGT. The entry originates in a study of preoperative IRX-2 immunotherapy in early breast cancer. Treatment described: preoperative locoregional IRX-2 cytokine immunotherapy. Preoperative locoregional IRX-2 cytokine immunotherapy was tested in the phase Ib source study. The assay was immunoSEQ multiplex PCR, and TCRdb's table has in-frame clones only and misses some. The repertoire holds over 55,000 clones, with around 94% as singletons.

This clonotype was obtained from a human donor with breast cancer. The specimen was taken from a patient treated with IRX-2 immunotherapy. The rearrangement uses TRBV6-4 and TRBJ1-6; no clear D gene. CDR3 in DNA: TGTGCCAGCAGGGAGGTAGAAGGTCTACCCCTCCACTTT. This codes for CASREVEGLPLHF.